The 19 T cell receptor beta chains below all came from one sample that was sequenced in a study of blood T cell repertoires in COVID-19. The table came from immunoSEQ multiplex PCR; TCRdb's copy has only in-frame clones and leaves some out. The repertoire has approximately 210,000 clones, 65% to 90% of them found once; the top ten carry 8% to 9%. What was sequenced was PBMCs or T cells enriched from blood (not recorded which). The receptor set was obtained from a woman aged 50 to 60 with acute COVID-19.

The V gene is TRBV19, the J gene TRBJ2-1; 9 nucleotides agree with TRBD2. CDR1 and CDR2 from the germline V gene are LNHDA and SQIVND (reference sequence). This CDR3 spans 13 amino acids. V dropped 7 bases and J dropped 5; count of bases not matched to a gene: 3. The CDR3 region has the DNA TGTGCCAGTAAAAGCGGGAGGAACAATGAGCAGTTCTTC. The encoded protein is CASKSGRNNEQFF.

The rearrangement links TRBV6-2 or TRBV6-3 to TRBJ2-3; D remains ambiguous. Trimming took 4 bases from V and 0 from J, leaving 11 bases between them. The V gene's germline CDR1 is MNHEY and CDR2 SVGEGT. The CDR3 totals 15 residues. Here the CDR3 DNA reads TGTGCCAGCAGTTCCCAGGCGTCAAGCACAGATACGCAGTATTTT. Translated: CASSSQASSTDTQYF.

This chain connects TRBV3-1 (or the pseudogene TRBV3-2) to TRBJ2-1, with a tentative D call TRBD2 (5 bases). Germline values: CDR1 LGHDT, CDR2 YNNKEL (reference sequence). Trimming took 1 base from V and 1 from J, leaving 8 bases between them. The CDR3 has 15 residues. The CDR3 DNA follows: TGTGCCAGCAGCCAAGGGTCGGGGTCCTACAATGAGCAGTTCTTC. Translated: CASSQGSGSYNEQFF.

This chain uses TRBV3-1 (or the pseudogene TRBV3-2) with TRBJ1-4, with a weak D call TRBD1 (5 bases). This CDR3 has 15 residues. Germline CDR1 LGHDT, CDR2 YNNKEL (reference sequence). V lost 1 base to trimming and J lost 11 bases, with 17 bases between them. In nucleotides, the CDR3 is TGTGCCAGCAGCCAAGGACGAGAGGGAGGGACTAAACTGTTTTTT. It encodes CASSQGREGGTKLFF.

This chain links TRBV21-1 with TRBJ2-7; TRBD2 is taken as the D call from the table, unchecked against the DNA. TRBV21-1 is shown as a pseudogene. The CDR3 loop spans 14 amino acids. The CDR3 coding sequence is TGTGCCAGCCGGTCGATTAACAGACTAATCGAGCAGTACTTC. Translating gives CASRSINRLIEQYF.

This chain connects TRBV5-1 to TRBJ2-7, with TRBD2 identical over 11 bases. The V segment lost 2 bases and the J segment 2 bases; nucleotides outside the gene matches: 9. Germline CDR1 reads SGHRS; CDR2 reads YFSETQ. The CDR3 is 17 amino acids. Here the CDR3 reads CASSLISGGAETYEQYF. The CDR3 coding sequence is TGCGCCAGCAGCTTAATTAGCGGGGGGGCGGAGACCTACGAGCAGTACTTC.

V is TRBV28 and J is TRBJ2-7, with a possible D match to TRBD1 (5 bases). Trimming shortened V by 3 bases and J by 3 bases, and 15 bases separated the two germline ends. This CDR3 region has 15 residues. Germline CDR1 reads MDHEN; CDR2 reads SYDVKM. The chain's CDR3 is CASSFRQNSFYEQYF. CDR3 coding DNA: TGTGCCAGCAGTTTTAGACAGAACAGCTTCTACGAGCAGTACTTC.

The gene calls are TRBV5-4 and TRBJ2-3; possibly TRBD2 for D (7 bases). The length of the CDR3 is 15 residues. Germline lookup yields CDR1 SGHNT and CDR2 YYREEE (reference sequence). V lost 1 base to trimming and J lost 2 bases, with 11 bases between them. The CDR3: CASSLRGAYTDTQYF. CDR3 nucleotide sequence: TGTGCCAGCAGCTTGCGGGGGGCATACACAGATACGCAGTATTTT.

This chain links TRBV28 with TRBJ2-1; 9 bases are a match to TRBD1. V dropped 8 bases and J dropped 7; count of bases not matched to a gene: 15. The germline CDR1 and CDR2 sequences are MDHEN and SYDVKM. The CDR3 consists of 16 residues. The CDR3 bases are TGTGCCAGCGCCTTAACGGGACAGGGTGTTGGGAATGAGCAGTTCTTC. This codes for CASALTGQGVGNEQFF. The variable domain in full, with the rest retrieved from reference TRBV28 and TRBJ2-1, is DVKVTQSSRYLVKRTGEKVFLECVQDMDHENMFWYRQDPGLGLRLIYFSYDVKMKEKGDIPEGYSVSREKKERFSLILESASTNQTSMYLCASALTGQGVGNEQFFGPGTRLTVL.

This clone was counted between two and nine times. This chain connects TRBV28 to TRBJ1-5; TRBD1 aligns across 8 bases. With V trimmed by 5 bases and J by 2 bases, 20 bases remained unmatched. This CDR3 has 20 amino acids. CDR1 and CDR2 (germline): MDHEN, SYDVKM. The CDR3, as DNA: TGTGCCAGCAGTCTCGGAGCAGGACAGGGTGCCCCAAGAGGCAATCAGCCCCAGCATTTT. This gives the protein CASSLGAGQGAPRGNQPQHF. The full variable domain, in which reference TRBV28 and TRBJ1-5 provide the parts outside the CDR3, is DVKVTQSSRYLVKRTGEKVFLECVQDMDHENMFWYRQDPGLGLRLIYFSYDVKMKEKGDIPEGYSVSREKKERFSLILESASTNQTSMYLCASSLGAGQGAPRGNQPQHFGDGTRLSIL.

V is TRBV11-2 and J is TRBJ2-1, with a tentative D call TRBD1 (7 bases). The germline V gene encodes CDR1 SGHAT and CDR2 FQNNGV. The length of the CDR3 is 12 residues. V was shortened by 1 base and J by 13 bases, with 11 bases between the two germline ends. The DNA of the CDR3 is TGTGCCAGCAGCTTAGGCCAGGGGGGCCAGTTCTTC. Its translation is CASSLGQGGQFF.

The chain is built from TRBV11-2 and TRBJ2-3; D might be TRBD2 (5 bases). This CDR3 spans 15 amino acids. Trimming pared 3 bases from V and 11 bases from J, leaving 21 bases between. Germline values: CDR1 SGHAT, CDR2 FQNNGV. The CDR3 DNA sequence: TGTGCCAGCAGCTTTTTGAGGGCTAGCCTTTTTAAGCAGTATTTT. Protein product: CASSFLRASLFKQYF.

This clone was seen a handful of times. The chain recombines TRBV18 with TRBJ1-5, with D possibly TRBD1 on 6 matching bases. V lost 2 bases, J lost 2 bases, and 10 bases lay in between. The length of the CDR3 is 15 residues. Germline loops: CDR1 KGHSH, CDR2 LQKENI. The CDR3 sequence: CASSPRGSGNQPQHF. The DNA of the CDR3 is TGTGCCAGCTCACCAAGGGGGTCGGGCAATCAGCCCCAGCATTTT.

The V call is TRBV19, the J call TRBJ1-2; unclear D gene. The CDR3 totals 13 residues. The germline CDR1 and CDR2 sequences are LNHDA and SQIVND (reference sequence). V was pared by 2 bases and J by 2 bases, with 6 bases between. The CDR3 is CASSIKQNYGYTF. DNA for the CDR3: TGTGCCAGTAGTATAAAACAGAACTATGGCTACACCTTC.

This clone was observed a single time. The chain recombines TRBV24-1 with TRBJ2-5; D may be TRBD2 (6 bases). Trimming stripped 1 base from V and 5 bases from J, with 13 bases between. Germline-derived CDR1 and CDR2 are KGHDR and SFDVKD. This CDR3 is 15 amino acids long. CDR3: CATSDFALGRETQYF. The DNA of the CDR3 is TGTGCCACCAGTGATTTTGCCCTAGGGAGGGAGACCCAGTACTTC.

For this clone: Germline is not matched at one junction end, which may reflect a read error. The chain has TRBV28 and TRBJ2-1; 13 bases are a match to TRBD2. CDR1 and CDR2 from the germline V gene are MDHEN and SYDVKM. This CDR3 is built from 20 residues. The CDR3 loop is CASNSSPALAGGPGYNKQFF. CDR3 DNA: TGTGCCAGCAACTCATCCCCCGCACTAGCGGGAGGGCCTGGATACAATAAGCAGTTCTTC.

J is TRBJ2-5 and V is TRBV7-3; D might be TRBD1 (6 bases). The CDR3 is made up of 15 amino acids. With 5 bases removed from V and 2 bases from J, the gap between germline ends came to 15 bases. The germline V gene has CDR1 SGHTA and CDR2 FQGTGA. CDR3 in DNA: TGTGCCAGCAGCGAAACCGGGACATTACAAGAGACCCAGTACTTC. Translated, it gives CASSETGTLQETQYF.

Only one count was recorded for this clone. The chain combines TRBV24-1 with TRBJ2-1; TRBD1 matches at 7 bases. The CDR3 sequence is 16 residues long. V lost 4 bases, J lost 2 bases, and 7 bases stayed unmatched. Germline lookup yields CDR1 KGHDR and CDR2 SFDVKD. CDR3 protein: CATSEPTGSTYNEQFF. In DNA, the CDR3 is TGTGCCACCAGTGAACCGACAGGGAGCACCTACAATGAGCAGTTCTTC.

This sequence joins TRBV3-1 (or the pseudogene TRBV3-2) and TRBJ2-1; D is ambiguous. Germline CDR1 reads LGHDT; CDR2 reads YNNKEL (reference sequence). Trimming stripped 3 bases from V and 4 bases from J, with 7 bases between. The CDR3 sequence is 13 residues long. The CDR3 sequence is CASSHPNYNEQFF. The CDR3 nucleotides read TGTGCCAGCAGCCACCCAAATTACAATGAGCAGTTCTTC.